This T cell receptor (beta chain) was obtained from a study of T cells of healthy individuals. TCRdb independently ran MiXCR on the 5' RACE reads; one entry per CDR3 protein. The data show 50,000 to 55,000 distinct CDR3 sequences, roughly 15% seen once. Between the trimmed V and J ends, which lost 2 bases and 2 bases, there was a span of 11 bases. Looked up from germline, CDR1 is SGHRS and CDR2 is YFSETQ. The CDR3 length is 14 residues. This clonotype was sampled from a human donor in good health. The chain is built from TRBV5-1 and TRBJ2-7; D remains ambiguous. CDR3 nucleotide sequence: TGCGCCAGCAGCTTTATCGTTTCGGCCTACGAGCAGTACTTC. Protein sequence: CASSFIVSAYEQYF.